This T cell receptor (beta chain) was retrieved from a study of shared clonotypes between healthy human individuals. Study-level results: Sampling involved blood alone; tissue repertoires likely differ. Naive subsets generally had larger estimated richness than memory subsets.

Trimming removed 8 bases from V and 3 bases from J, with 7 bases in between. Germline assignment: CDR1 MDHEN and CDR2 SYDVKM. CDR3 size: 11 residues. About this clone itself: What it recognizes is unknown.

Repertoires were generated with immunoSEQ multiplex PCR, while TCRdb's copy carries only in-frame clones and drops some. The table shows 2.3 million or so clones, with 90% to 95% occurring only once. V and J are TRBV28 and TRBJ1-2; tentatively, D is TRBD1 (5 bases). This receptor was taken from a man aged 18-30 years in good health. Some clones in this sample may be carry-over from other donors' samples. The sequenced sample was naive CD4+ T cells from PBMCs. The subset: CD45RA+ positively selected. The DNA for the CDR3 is TGTGCCAGCGAAGGGGACTATGGCTACACCTTC. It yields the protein CASEGDYGYTF.